This TCR beta chain was documented in a study of blood T cells in healthy people across ages. The overall study: Per two T cells, template switching captured roughly one barcoded beta molecule. Study outcomes and limitations: Strong correlation was found linking TCR beta diversity to naive T cell percentage.

A second PCR of roughly 7 to 11 cycles used a sample-barcoded 5' primer and a J-beta primer mix. A tag from a template-switch adaptor with 12 random nucleotides marked each cDNA molecule. TCRdb re-called the 5' RACE reads with MiXCR, one entry per CDR3 protein. The profile shows roughly 1.7 million distinct CDR3 sequences, 34% of them singletons. Per sample, no less than 6 micrograms of total RNA were extracted. There are a few counts of this clonotype. Its antigen is not identified. An end of the junction does not agree with germline; a read error may underlie this. The germline V gene has CDR1 MGHRA and CDR2 YSYEKL. This CDR3 has 14 amino acids.

The receptor's source is a woman aged 30 to 39 in good health. Sample: blood. The V call is TRBV4-1, the J call TRBJ2-7; 10 nucleotides align to TRBD2. The CDR3 DNA follows: TGTGCCAGCAGCCAAGCGGGGGGGAGATACGAGCAGTACTTC. This encodes CASSQAGGRYEQYF.